One sample yielded the 8 T cell receptor beta chains listed below, sequenced in a study of blood T cell repertoires in COVID-19. Sequencing used immunoSEQ multiplex PCR; TCRdb keeps in-frame clones, though not all of them. This sample has around 170,000 clones, with 88% found just once. The specimen sequenced was PBMCs or T cells enriched from blood (not recorded which). The origin of the receptors is a woman aged 18-30 years who had recovered from COVID-19.

This clone was seen many times. This chain uses TRBV15 with TRBJ2-3; D might be TRBD2 (6 bases). This CDR3 is 14 amino acids long. The V and J ends lost 3 bases and 7 bases respectively, with 14 bases between them. Germline CDR1 is LNHNV and CDR2 is YYDKDF (reference sequence). The chain's CDR3 is CATSRAVRGNTQYF. The CDR3 DNA is TGTGCCACCAGCAGGGCGGTCCGCGGGAATACGCAGTATTTT.

This sequence joins TRBV3-1 (or the pseudogene TRBV3-2) and TRBJ2-7; maybe TRBD2 (5 bases). CDR1 is LGHDT, CDR2 YNNKEL, per germline (reference sequence). The V gene lost 1 base and the J gene lost 0 bases, with 7 bases spanning the gap. The CDR3 length is 14 residues. The DNA for the CDR3 is TGTGCCAGCAGCCAAGCGGGGAGCTCCTACGAGCAGTACTTC. Amino acid sequence: CASSQAGSSYEQYF.

This clone was recorded only once. This chain uses TRBV7-8 with TRBJ1-5; 8 nucleotides match TRBD1. The CDR3 covers 16 residues. After removal of 2 bases from V and 0 bases from J, the junction contained 3 bases not matched to a gene. In germline, CDR1 is SGHVS, CDR2 FQNEAQ. The CDR3 DNA is TGTGCCAGCAGCTTATCAGGGACAGGTAGCAATCAGCCCCAGCATTTT. Encoded protein: CASSLSGTGSNQPQHF.

The CDR3, as DNA: TGTGCCAGCAGCCAGAGAGCGCGGGGGAATGGCGAGCAGTACTTC. This gives the protein CASSQRARGNGEQYF. The chain joins TRBV5-4 to TRBJ2-7; 7 nucleotides align to TRBD2. CDR1 is SGHNT, CDR2 YYREEE, per germline (reference sequence). The CDR3 contains 15 residues. V trimming: 4 bases; J trimming: 6 bases; junction bases outside the gene matches: 13.

This chain joins TRBV29-1 and TRBJ2-5, with TRBD1 identical over 9 bases. This CDR3 has 15 amino acids. The junction had 14 bases not matched to a gene; V was cut back by 7 bases and J by 5 bases. CDR1 and CDR2 from the germline V gene are SQVTM and ANQGSEA. The chain's CDR3 is CSATEGTGIGETQYF. The CDR3 coding sequence is TGCAGCGCCACGGAGGGGACAGGGATTGGGGAGACCCAGTACTTC.

The CDR3 protein is CASSIRGGLVGGHQETQYF. The CDR3 DNA sequence: TGTGCCAGTAGTATTCGAGGTGGGCTAGTGGGAGGGCACCAAGAGACCCAGTACTTC. The rearrangement joins TRBV19 to TRBJ2-5, with 7 bases aligning to TRBD2. J was trimmed by 0 bases and V by 3 bases; bases with no gene match: 16. This CDR3 contains 19 residues. In germline, CDR1 is LNHDA, CDR2 SQIVND (reference sequence).

The genes are TRBV28 and TRBJ2-7; possible D gene TRBD2, 6 bases. Germline V gene sequence: CDR1 MDHEN, CDR2 SYDVKM. This CDR3 contains 12 residues. Trimming cost V 8 bases and J 6 bases, with 14 bases left between them. The CDR3 DNA is TGTGCCAGCGCCGCGGGGTACTTCGAGCAGTACTTC. Amino acid sequence: CASAAGYFEQYF. The entire variable domain, with the rest obtained from reference TRBV28 and TRBJ2-7, is as follows: DVKVTQSSRYLVKRTGEKVFLECVQDMDHENMFWYRQDPGLGLRLIYFSYDVKMKEKGDIPEGYSVSREKKERFSLILESASTNQTSMYLCASAAGYFEQYFGPGTRLTVT.

This clone was observed a handful of times. The chain recombines TRBV7-9 with TRBJ2-1; no clear D gene. The CDR3 is made up of 18 amino acids. V gave up 1 base and J gave up 2 bases, with 18 bases separating them. CDR1 and CDR2 (germline): SEHNR, FQNEAQ (reference sequence). Here the CDR3 reads CASSLEMVVPRAYNEQFF. The CDR3 coding sequence is TGTGCCAGCAGCTTAGAGATGGTCGTCCCCCGGGCCTACAATGAGCAGTTCTTC.